This T cell receptor (beta chain) was sequenced during a study of cytomegalovirus exposure and HLA in healthy donors. Donors showed nominal health when sampled, although they likely had unrecorded immune exposures. Vbeta (60) and Jbeta (13) primers were used in the PCR. Measured with immunoSEQ multiplex PCR; TCRdb has only the in-frame clones, and not every one. The table records 100,000 to 140,000 clones, 82% of them present only once. This CDR3 spans 14 amino acids. Material: PBMCs. The origin of this receptor is a man aged 25 to 45 in good health and CMV-seropositive. This chain connects TRBV1 to TRBJ1-1; the table calls TRBD1, which could not be checked here. TRBV1 is reported as a pseudogene. CDR3 DNA sequence: TGCACCAGCAGCCGACGACAGGGATATACTGAAGCTTTCTTT. Its translation: CTSSRRQGYTEAFF.